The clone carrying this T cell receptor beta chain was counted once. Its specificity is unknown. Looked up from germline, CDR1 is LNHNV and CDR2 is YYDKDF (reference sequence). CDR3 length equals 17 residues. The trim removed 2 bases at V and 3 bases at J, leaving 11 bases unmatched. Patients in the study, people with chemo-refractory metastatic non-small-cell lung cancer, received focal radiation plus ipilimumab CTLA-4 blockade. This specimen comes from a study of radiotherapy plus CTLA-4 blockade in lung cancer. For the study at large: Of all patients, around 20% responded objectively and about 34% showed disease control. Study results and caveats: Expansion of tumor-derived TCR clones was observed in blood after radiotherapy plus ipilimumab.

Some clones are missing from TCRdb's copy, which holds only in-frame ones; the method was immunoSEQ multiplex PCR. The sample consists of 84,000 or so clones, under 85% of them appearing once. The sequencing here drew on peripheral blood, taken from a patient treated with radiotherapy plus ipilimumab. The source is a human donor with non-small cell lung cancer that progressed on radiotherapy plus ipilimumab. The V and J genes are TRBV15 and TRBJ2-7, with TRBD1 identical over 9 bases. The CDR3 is CATSRNYPGQGDYEQYF. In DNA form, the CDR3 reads TGTGCCACCAGCAGAAACTATCCGGGACAGGGAGACTACGAGCAGTACTTC.